This is a list of T cell receptor beta chains from one sample in a study of blood T cells in healthy people across ages. TCRdb called the 5' RACE reads again in MiXCR, with one record for every CDR3 protein. The data show 1.4 million or so distinct CDR3 sequences, roughly 43% seen once. Sequences were obtained from blood. Receptors were obtained from a woman between 18 and 30 years old in good health. Each CDR3 is given with its conserved first and last residue. The D gene is left open where the match is weak. Clone size is not always given. Where it is, it says once, few, many or a class for expanded clones.

DNA: TGTGCCAGCAGTTTCTGGAGGGGACACGAGCAGTACTTC
CDR3: CASSFWRGHEQYF
size: -
J: TRBJ2-7
D: -
V: TRBV12-3/TRBV12-4

DNA: TGTGCCACCAGTGATTCCAACACCTACAATGAGCAGTACTTC
CDR3: CATSDSNTYNEQYF
size: -
J: TRBJ2-5
D: -
V: TRBV24-1

DNA: TGCAGCGTTGAACGTGCCGGGACAGGGCAGTTGGATGAGCAGTTCTTC
CDR3: CSVERAGTGQLDEQFF
size: many
J: TRBJ2-1
D: TRBD1
V: TRBV29-1

DNA: TGTGCCAGCACCAGTCGCGGGACCCTAAAAGAGACCCAGTACTTC
CDR3: CASTSRGTLKETQYF
size: -
J: TRBJ2-5
D: -
V: TRBV6-6

DNA: TGTGCCAGCAGTTTATCGATGGGGTCAGCTTTCTTT
CDR3: CASSLSMGSAFF
size: -
J: TRBJ1-1
D: -
V: TRBV27

DNA: TGCAGTGCACTGCGAGGGGGAAGAGGCACAGATACGCAGTATTTT
CDR3: CSALRGGRGTDTQYF
size: few
J: TRBJ2-3
D: -
V: TRBV20-1

DNA: TGCAGTGCTGCAGGGACTATGAACACTGAAGCTTTCTTT
CDR3: CSAAGTMNTEAFF
size: -
J: TRBJ1-1
D: -
V: TRBV20-1

DNA: TGTGCCAGCAGTTACCCTCAGGGGCGGCAGCCCCAGCATTTT
CDR3: CASSYPQGRQPQHF
size: few
J: TRBJ1-5
D: -
V: TRBV6-2/TRBV6-3

DNA: TGCAGTGCTAGAGACCCCTTCATTAACACTGAAGCTTTCTTT
CDR3: CSARDPFINTEAFF
size: -
J: TRBJ1-1
D: -
V: TRBV20-1

DNA: TGTGCCAGCAAACGGGGGCAAAATGGCTACACCTTC
CDR3: CASKRGQNGYTF
size: few
J: TRBJ1-2
D: -
V: TRBV7-9

DNA: TGTGCCTGGAGTGAGGGACAGGGGGTCTATCAGCCCCAGCATTTT
CDR3: CAWSEGQGVYQPQHF
size: few
J: TRBJ1-5
D: TRBD1
V: TRBV30

DNA: TGCGCCAGCAGCCAAATGGGGGAGAGTGAAGCTTTCTTT
CDR3: CASSQMGESEAFF
size: -
J: TRBJ1-1
D: -
V: TRBV4-1

DNA: TGTGCCAGCAGTTTAGGGGGAATAAAGACAGATACGCAGTATTTT
CDR3: CASSLGGIKTDTQYF
size: -
J: TRBJ2-3
D: -
V: TRBV28

DNA: TGTGCCAGCAGTGAGGAGGACAGGCTAACCTACGAGCAGTACTTC
CDR3: CASSEEDRLTYEQYF
size: few
J: TRBJ2-7
D: TRBD1
V: TRBV6-1

DNA: TGTGCCAGCAGTTTCCCGGGACAGGGGGCCGAAAGCTCTGGGGCCAACGTCCTGACTTTC
CDR3: CASSFPGQGAESSGANVLTF
size: -
J: TRBJ2-6
D: TRBD1
V: TRBV2

DNA: TGTGCCAGCAGTTTAGGGGGAAAGGCATTTAACGAGCAGTACTTC
CDR3: CASSLGGKAFNEQYF
size: few
J: TRBJ2-7
D: -
V: TRBV12-3/TRBV12-4

DNA: TGCAGTGCAAGATCGGACAGCTATAATTCACCCCTCCACTTT
CDR3: CSARSDSYNSPLHF
size: -
J: TRBJ1-6
D: -
V: TRBV20-1

DNA: TGTGCCAGCAGGGGGACTAGAGCAGAGACCCAGTACTTC
CDR3: CASRGTRAETQYF
size: -
J: TRBJ2-5
D: TRBD2
V: TRBV2

DNA: TGCGCCAGCAGCCAAGATATACAGTACGGTGAGACCCAGTACTTC
CDR3: CASSQDIQYGETQYF
size: -
J: TRBJ2-5
D: -
V: TRBV4-1

DNA: TGCGCCAGCAGCCAAGCGGTCCCGGGGGGGCCCAATGAGCAGTTCTTC
CDR3: CASSQAVPGGPNEQFF
size: -
J: TRBJ2-1
D: TRBD2
V: TRBV4-1

DNA: TGCGCCAGCAGCCGAACAGGGGTGAGAGATACGCAGTATTTT
CDR3: CASSRTGVRDTQYF
size: -
J: TRBJ2-3
D: TRBD1
V: TRBV4-1

DNA: TGTGCCAGCAGCATCAGGACAGGGAGGGCTGGCTACACCTTC
CDR3: CASSIRTGRAGYTF
size: -
J: TRBJ1-2
D: TRBD1
V: TRBV5-6

DNA: TGTGCCTGGAGTCAGGGGGCGAATTTCTATGGCTACACCTTC
CDR3: CAWSQGANFYGYTF
size: few
J: TRBJ1-2
D: TRBD1
V: TRBV30

DNA: TGTGCCAGCAGCTTAGATCGCGGCAACCACAATGAGCAGTACTTC
CDR3: CASSLDRGNHNEQYF
size: -
J: TRBJ2-7
D: -
V: TRBV7-2

DNA: TGTGCCAGTAGTATAAGGATAGCGGGCCCGAATGAGCAGTTCTTC
CDR3: CASSIRIAGPNEQFF
size: few
J: TRBJ2-1
D: TRBD2
V: TRBV19

DNA: TGTGCCAGCTCCCCGGACAGGGGGCTCGTTTCACCCCTCCACTTT
CDR3: CASSPDRGLVSPLHF
size: many
J: TRBJ1-6
D: TRBD1
V: TRBV18

DNA: TGTGCCTGGATGAGGGGGATCACAGATACGCAGTATTTT
CDR3: CAWMRGITDTQYF
size: -
J: TRBJ2-3
D: -
V: TRBV30

DNA: TGTGCCAGCATGGGACAGCTTAACACCGGGGAGCTGTTTTTT
CDR3: CASMGQLNTGELFF
size: -
J: TRBJ2-2
D: TRBD1
V: TRBV28

DNA: TGTGCCATCAGCGACCGGACTAGCGGGGGGGCAGGGAATGAGCAGTTCTTC
CDR3: CAISDRTSGGAGNEQFF
size: few
J: TRBJ2-1
D: TRBD2
V: TRBV10-3

DNA: TGCAGCGTTGGAGAGGGGCTCCAGCCCCAGCATTTT
CDR3: CSVGEGLQPQHF
size: -
J: TRBJ1-5
D: -
V: TRBV29-1

DNA: TGTGCCTGGAGTCTTAGCAGGGAAGGTGAGCAGTTCTTC
CDR3: CAWSLSREGEQFF
size: few
J: TRBJ2-1
D: -
V: TRBV30

DNA: TGTGCCAGCAGTCCAGCGGTTAACTATGGCTTCACCTTC
CDR3: CASSPAVNYGFTF
size: -
J: TRBJ1-2
D: -
V: TRBV27

DNA: TGTGCCAGCAGTCTTTGGACGGAACACGAGCGGTACTTC
CDR3: CASSLWTEHERYF
size: -
J: TRBJ2-4
D: -
V: TRBV12-3/TRBV12-4

DNA: TGTGCCAGCATCCTACGGGGGAGAACTCCGTTGAACACTGAAGCTTTCTTT
CDR3: CASILRGRTPLNTEAFF
size: -
J: TRBJ1-1
D: -
V: TRBV7-8

DNA: TGCAGCGTAGGACTAGCGGGGTTCACAGATACGCAGTATTTT
CDR3: CSVGLAGFTDTQYF
size: -
J: TRBJ2-3
D: TRBD2
V: TRBV29-1

DNA: TGTGCCAGCAGCCGGGACAGGCCCGGGGAGCTGTTTTTT
CDR3: CASSRDRPGELFF
size: -
J: TRBJ2-2
D: TRBD1
V: TRBV7-2

DNA: TGCGCCAGCAGCCACGGACAGGGTGACGGCACTGAAGCTTTCTTT
CDR3: CASSHGQGDGTEAFF
size: -
J: TRBJ1-1
D: TRBD1
V: TRBV4-1

DNA: TGCAGTGCCAGGAAAGGGGGCTCGGATACGCAGTATTTT
CDR3: CSARKGGSDTQYF
size: few
J: TRBJ2-3
D: TRBD1
V: TRBV20-1

DNA: TGTGCCAGCAGCCAAATTCGGGGGGCCGGGGAGCTGTTTTTT
CDR3: CASSQIRGAGELFF
size: -
J: TRBJ2-2
D: TRBD2
V: TRBV3-1

DNA: TGCAGTCCAACTGATAAAGATACGCAGTATTTT
CDR3: CSPTDKDTQYF
size: few
J: TRBJ2-3
D: -
V: TRBV20-1

DNA: TGTGCCAGCAGTCTCGGGACTAGCGGGATCTCAAGGGGTACGCAGTATTTT
CDR3: CASSLGTSGISRGTQYF
size: few
J: TRBJ2-3
D: TRBD2
V: TRBV5-4

DNA: TGTGCCAGCAGCCATTTGGGGGTAATTGGCTACACCTTC
CDR3: CASSHLGVIGYTF
size: -
J: TRBJ1-2
D: -
V: TRBV3-1

DNA: TGTGCTAGTGGTTTGGTATCCGGACTAGCGGGGGTGTGGGAGACCCAGTACTTC
CDR3: CASGLVSGLAGVWETQYF
size: -
J: TRBJ2-5
D: TRBD2
V: TRBV12-5

DNA: TGTGCCAGCAGTCGCCACATGGCGCTCGAAAAACTGTTTTTT
CDR3: CASSRHMALEKLFF
size: few
J: TRBJ1-4
D: -
V: TRBV2

DNA: TGCAGCGCAACAGGAGTACGCTCCTACAATGAGCAGTTCTTC
CDR3: CSATGVRSYNEQFF
size: many
J: TRBJ2-1
D: -
V: TRBV29-1

DNA: TGCGCCAGCAGCTTGCCGTTGTGGGAGGAAGAGACCCAGTACTTC
CDR3: CASSLPLWEEETQYF
size: -
J: TRBJ2-5
D: -
V: TRBV5-1

DNA: TGCAGTGCTTTAAGGGGGACAGAAAAAAACGGGGGCACCGGGGAGTTGTTTTTT
CDR3: CSALRGTEKNGGTGELFF
size: -
J: TRBJ2-2
D: -
V: TRBV20-1

DNA: TGTGCCAGCAGTTACCCAGGACAGGGATTTTACAATGAGCAGTTCTTC
CDR3: CASSYPGQGFYNEQFF
size: -
J: TRBJ2-1
D: TRBD1
V: TRBV6-2/TRBV6-3

DNA: TGCGCCAGCAGCGTGGCCCAGGGCGGAAGGGAGTTCTTC
CDR3: CASSVAQGGREFF
size: -
J: TRBJ2-1
D: -
V: TRBV5-1

DNA: TGTGCCAGCAGCCAAGACAGGGACTTATTGGATGAGCAGTTCTTC
CDR3: CASSQDRDLLDEQFF
size: few
J: TRBJ2-1
D: -
V: TRBV3-1

DNA: TGTGCCAGCCGCTGGGGGATTACTGAAGCTTTCTTT
CDR3: CASRWGITEAFF
size: few
J: TRBJ1-1
D: -
V: TRBV12-3/TRBV12-4

DNA: TGTGCCAGCAGCGTTGGGACGCAGACACAAGAGACCCAGTACTTC
CDR3: CASSVGTQTQETQYF
size: -
J: TRBJ2-5
D: -
V: TRBV9

DNA: TGTGCCAGCGGGCTGGGTTCACAACAGCCCCAGCATTTT
CDR3: CASGLGSQQPQHF
size: -
J: TRBJ1-5
D: -
V: TRBV12-3/TRBV12-4

DNA: TGCGCCAGCAGCCAAGTTTGGGTAGCGGGGGACCAAGAGACCCAGTACTTC
CDR3: CASSQVWVAGDQETQYF
size: few
J: TRBJ2-5
D: TRBD2
V: TRBV4-1

DNA: TGTGCCAGCAGTTACCCCTCGAGAGGGGTTGAGCATGAGCAGTTCTTC
CDR3: CASSYPSRGVEHEQFF
size: few
J: TRBJ2-1
D: -
V: TRBV6-6

DNA: TGTGCCAGCAGGGATACAGGGGCCGGCGGCATGACCCAGCATTTT
CDR3: CASRDTGAGGMTQHF
size: -
J: TRBJ1-5
D: TRBD1
V: TRBV2

DNA: TGTGCCAGCACCAAGACTAGCGCATACGAGCAGTACTTC
CDR3: CASTKTSAYEQYF
size: once
J: TRBJ2-7
D: TRBD2
V: TRBV7-2

DNA: TGTGCCAGCAGCTTAGGTCGCAGGAGGAATTCACCCCTCCACTTT
CDR3: CASSLGRRRNSPLHF
size: -
J: TRBJ1-6
D: -
V: TRBV7-2